One and the same sample provided the 29 T cell receptor beta chains below, sequenced in a study of OX40 agonist ivuxolimab in advanced cancers. TCRdb's table, derived via immunoSEQ multiplex PCR, lists solely in-frame clones and lacks some. The sample shows tens of thousands of clones, roughly nine tenths of them seen only once. This specimen was CD4+ or CD8+ T cells sorted from blood, taken in a trial of the OX40 agonist ivuxolimab. Receptors were obtained from an adult with an advanced solid tumor such as melanoma, head and neck, liver or kidney cancer.

CDR3 loop: CASSGQGRNEQFF. CDR3 in DNA: TGTGCCAGCAGTGGACAGGGGCGCAATGAGCAGTTCTTC. This rearrangement joins TRBV6-1 to TRBJ2-1, with TRBD1 matching 8 bases. This CDR3 contains 13 residues. Per germline, CDR1 MNHNS and CDR2 SASEGT. V lost 4 bases to trimming and J lost 6 bases; unmatched junction nucleotides: 2.

This clone has just one count. Other DNA sequences within the sample encode an identical CDR3. The chain employs TRBV19 and TRBJ1-2, with 7 bases matching TRBD1. The junction had 0 bases not matched to a gene; V was cut back by 2 bases and J by 3 bases. Germline CDR1 is LNHDA and CDR2 is SQIVND (reference sequence). The CDR3 length is 13 residues. Written as DNA, the CDR3 is TGTGCCAGTAGTATAACAGGGGACTATGGCTACACCTTC. Protein sequence: CASSITGDYGYTF.

The chain employs TRBV7-9 and TRBJ2-7, with TRBD2 matching over 13 bases. This CDR3 is built from 18 residues. Per germline, CDR1 SEHNR and CDR2 FQNEAQ (reference sequence). V lost 4 bases, J lost 4 bases, and 13 bases stayed unmatched. In nucleotides, the CDR3 is TGTGCCAGCAGCTGGGGGACTAGCGGGAATTTCATCGAGTACGAGCAGTACTTC. Translation gives CASSWGTSGNFIEYEQYF.

J is TRBJ2-7 and V is TRBV5-1, with 7 nucleotides matching TRBD2. The V gene end was trimmed by 4 bases and the J gene end by 3 bases; junction bases not matched to a gene: 13. The germline gives CDR1 SGHRS, CDR2 YFSETQ. The CDR3 totals 16 residues. CDR3 amino acids: CASSPSGAGALYEQYF. Written as DNA, the CDR3 is TGCGCCAGCAGCCCCTCCGGGGCGGGAGCCCTCTACGAGCAGTACTTC. Using reference TRBV5-1 and TRBJ2-7 for the parts outside the CDR3, the full variable domain is KAGVTQTPRYLIKTRGQQVTLSCSPISGHRSVSWYQQTPGQGLQFLFEYFSETQRNKGNFPGRFSGRQFSNSRSEMNVSTLELGDSALYLCASSPSGAGALYEQYFGPGTRLTVT.

The chain recombines TRBV10-3 with TRBJ2-3; no firm D call. The germline V gene encodes CDR1 ENHRY and CDR2 SYGVKD. Trimming took off 9 bases at V and 3 bases at J, with 13 bases between the two ends. The CDR3 is 13 residues long. The chain's CDR3 is CAMTPDPTDTQYF. In nucleotides, the CDR3 is TGTGCCATGACACCGGACCCAACAGATACGCAGTATTTT.

The chain couples TRBV25-1 to TRBJ2-6, with D hard to call. Germline V gene data show CDR1 as MGHDK and CDR2 as SYGVNS. Trimming took off 1 base at V and 0 bases at J, with 4 bases between the two ends. This CDR3 has 15 residues. The CDR3 protein is CASSESLSGANVLTF. CDR3 nucleotide sequence: TGTGCCAGCAGTGAATCGCTCTCTGGGGCCAACGTCCTGACTTTC.

The V gene is TRBV28, the J gene TRBJ1-5, with TRBD1 as a possible D gene (5 bases). V was pared by 3 bases and J by 6 bases, with 12 bases between. Germline V lookup: CDR1 MDHEN, CDR2 SYDVKM. This CDR3 is built from 14 residues. CDR3 sequence reads: CASSFEGASQPQHF. CDR3 DNA: TGTGCCAGCAGTTTTGAAGGGGCGAGTCAGCCCCAGCATTTT.

The chain's CDR3 is CASSATTGAKNIQYF. As DNA, the CDR3 is TGTGCCAGCAGTGCCACCACCGGGGCCAAAAACATTCAGTACTTC. The chain combines TRBV6-1 with TRBJ2-4; D unresolved. The CDR3 length is 15 residues. Trimming shortened V by 4 bases and J by 1 base, and 11 bases separated the two germline ends. Germline CDR1 MNHNS, CDR2 SASEGT.

This chain connects TRBV2 to TRBJ2-5; D is possibly TRBD2 (6 bases). The CDR3 consists of 13 residues. In germline, CDR1 is SNHLY, CDR2 FYNNEI. Trimming stripped 4 bases from V and 7 bases from J, with 13 bases between. CDR3 region: CASSAGGTGTQYF. The CDR3 region has the DNA TGTGCCAGCAGTGCGGGCGGGACTGGGACCCAGTACTTC.

The rearrangement links TRBV5-4 to TRBJ2-2, with 10 bases that match TRBD2. V dropped 5 bases and J dropped 5; count of bases not matched to a gene: 9. Germline assignment: CDR1 SGHNT and CDR2 YYREEE (reference sequence). This CDR3 spans 16 amino acids. CDR3 in DNA: TGTGCCAGCAGTCCTCGGGAGCGGGAGGGTACCGGGGAGCTGTTTTTT. It specifies CASSPREREGTGELFF.

The rearrangement uses TRBV7-2 and TRBJ2-5; 11 positions agree with TRBD2. The CDR3 runs to 15 residues. Trimming cost V 1 base and J 9 bases; bases outside gene matches: 7. Per the germline V gene, CDR1 is SGHTA and CDR2 is FQGNSA. The CDR3 DNA reads as TGTGCCAGCAGCTTAGGTGTACTAGCGGGAGTGGCCCAGTACTTC. This sequence encodes CASSLGVLAGVAQYF.

The V call is TRBV6-5, the J call TRBJ1-2, with 7 bases that match TRBD1. Germline CDR1 is MNHEY and CDR2 is SVGAGI. V trimming: 5 bases; J trimming: 3 bases; junction bases outside the gene matches: 6. This CDR3 has 14 residues. The CDR3 is CASSPPGTDYGYTF. CDR3 DNA sequence: TGTGCCAGCAGTCCCCCCGGGACAGACTATGGCTACACCTTC.

V is TRBV27 and J is TRBJ2-1; TRBD1 matches 8 bases. The CDR3 spans 16 residues. The V gene end was trimmed by 1 base and the J gene end by 9 bases; junction bases not matched to a gene: 11. Germline V gene lookup returns CDR1 MNHEY and CDR2 SMNVEV (reference sequence). CDR3 nucleotides: TGTGCCAGCAGTTTATGGGGGACAGGCTCCTCGGCTGAGCAGTTCTTC. Its translation is CASSLWGTGSSAEQFF.

This clone has only one observation. The chain uses TRBV30 and TRBJ2-3, with no clear D. The V and J ends lost 0 bases and 0 bases respectively, with 10 bases between them. There are 15 residues in the CDR3. Germline CDR1 and CDR2: GTSNPN and SVGIG (reference sequence). The CDR3, as DNA: TGTGCCTGGAGTGTACTACTTCGGAGCACAGATACGCAGTATTTT. Residues: CAWSVLLRSTDTQYF.

The chain links TRBV6-1 to TRBJ2-5, with no clear D. The CDR3 consists of 13 residues. The germline V gene encodes CDR1 MNHNS and CDR2 SASEGT. V lost 1 base, J lost 8 bases, and 11 bases lay in between. CDR3 nucleotides: TGTGCCAGCAGTGAAGACCCGCTAGGAACCCAGTACTTC. Translating gives CASSEDPLGTQYF.

The rearrangement uses TRBV7-2 and TRBJ2-7, with D unclear. Trimming pared 5 bases from V and 6 bases from J, leaving 20 bases between. The CDR3 sequence is 15 residues long. Germline V gene data show CDR1 as SGHTA and CDR2 as FQGNSA. The CDR3 sequence: CASSPNSAGWTEQYF. DNA of the CDR3: TGTGCCAGCAGCCCGAACTCGGCTGGGTGGACCGAGCAGTACTTC.

The V and J genes are TRBV2 and TRBJ1-2; 7 nucleotides align to TRBD1. This CDR3 region has 14 residues. Germline V gene lookup returns CDR1 SNHLY and CDR2 FYNNEI. The ends lost 6 bases at V and 1 base at J; junction bases unmatched: 5. The CDR3 is CASSRDSSNYGYTF. The DNA for the CDR3 is TGTGCCAGCAGCCGGGACAGTAGTAACTATGGCTACACCTTC.

This clone was observed a handful of times. The V and J genes are TRBV18 and TRBJ2-5; maybe TRBD2 (5 bases). Trimming stripped 2 bases from V and 7 bases from J, with 11 bases between. From germline, CDR1 is KGHSH and CDR2 LQKENI. The CDR3 covers 13 residues. The CDR3 reads CASSPGLGGTQYF. For the CDR3, the DNA is TGTGCCAGCTCACCAGGGCTCGGAGGGACCCAGTACTTC.

The chain is built from TRBV7-3 and TRBJ2-7; maybe TRBD2 (5 bases). V lost 0 bases, J lost 3 bases, and 6 bases lay in between. Germline lookup yields CDR1 SGHTA and CDR2 FQGTGA. The CDR3 is 13 amino acids. The chain's CDR3 is CASSLTEGYEQYF. The CDR3 DNA is TGTGCCAGCAGCTTAACCGAGGGCTACGAGCAGTACTTC.

V usage is TRBV5-6 and J usage is TRBJ1-1, with 9 bases identical to TRBD1. Per the germline V gene, CDR1 is SGHDT and CDR2 is YYEEEE. The CDR3 loop spans 13 amino acids. Losses at the gene ends were 6 bases for V and 6 bases for J; bases not matched to a gene: 6. The CDR3 sequence is CASTWDRDPEAFF. The CDR3 DNA reads TGTGCCAGCACCTGGGACAGGGACCCTGAAGCTTTCTTT.

V and J are TRBV7-9 and TRBJ2-7; 11 bases match TRBD2. V lost 1 base, J lost 6 bases, and 5 bases stayed unmatched. Germline V gene data show CDR1 as SEHNR and CDR2 as FQNEAQ (reference sequence). This CDR3 spans 15 amino acids. The CDR3 DNA reads as TGTGCCAGCAGCTTAGGACTAGCGGGATTCGGCGAGCAGTACTTC. Protein: CASSLGLAGFGEQYF.

The chain couples TRBV18 to TRBJ2-7, with D perhaps matching TRBD1 or TRBD2 (7 bases each). Germline CDR1 reads KGHSH; CDR2 reads LQKENI. The CDR3 covers 15 residues. Trimming pared 3 bases from V and 2 bases from J, leaving 14 bases between. DNA of the CDR3: TGTGCCAGCTCACCGCAGGGGGGGCGGGCCTACGAGCAGTACTTC. It yields the protein CASSPQGGRAYEQYF.

The chain uses TRBV7-9 and TRBJ2-5, with D perhaps TRBD1 or TRBD2 (5 bases each). The length of the CDR3 is 19 residues. Germline lookup yields CDR1 SEHNR and CDR2 FQNEAQ (reference sequence). V was cut by 2 bases and J by 1 base, with 23 bases left in between. The CDR3, as DNA: TGTGCCAGCAGCTTATTCGGGCGAGTGGATCGGGGACCCCAAGAGACCCAGTACTTC. It encodes CASSLFGRVDRGPQETQYF.

V is TRBV30 and J is TRBJ1-1; 7 positions match TRBD1. V dropped 2 bases and J dropped 0; count of bases not matched to a gene: 6. Germline values: CDR1 GTSNPN, CDR2 SVGIG (reference sequence). The CDR3 loop spans 15 amino acids. The CDR3 protein is CAWSSPGQMNTEAFF. For the CDR3, the DNA is TGTGCCTGGAGTTCCCCGGGACAGATGAACACTGAAGCTTTCTTT.

A remark on this clone: An end of the junction differs from the germline gene, which may be a read error. This sequence joins TRBV18 and TRBJ2-5; 7 bases align to TRBD1. This CDR3 spans 13 amino acids. Germline V gives CDR1 KGHSH, CDR2 LQKENI. The CDR3 is CVSSPGQEETQYF. CDR3 nucleotide sequence: TGTGTCAGCTCACCCGGACAGGAGGAGACCCAGTACTTC.

The chain carries TRBV7-6 and TRBJ2-1, with D possibly called TRBD1 or TRBD2 (5 bases each). Germline values: CDR1 SGHVS, CDR2 FNYEAQ. The CDR3 has 13 residues. Trimming took off 5 bases at V and 9 bases at J, with 14 bases between the two ends. The CDR3 bases are TGTGCCAGCAGCCCAACCTCGAGGGGTGAGCAGTTCTTC. As protein: CASSPTSRGEQFF.

The chain recombines TRBV4-1 with TRBJ2-7; 9 bases are shared with TRBD1. In germline, CDR1 is MGHRA, CDR2 YSYEKL. Unmatched junction bases numbered 6, after V lost 4 bases and J lost 2 bases. CDR3 length: 15 residues. As DNA, the CDR3 is TGCGCCAGCAGCCCGGAAGGGACAGGGCCCTACGAGCAGTACTTC. It is translated as CASSPEGTGPYEQYF.

V usage is TRBV14 and J usage is TRBJ1-1; 9 nucleotides match TRBD1. This CDR3 has 16 amino acids. Trimming at V came to 4 bases and at J to 1 base, leaving 7 bases not matched to a gene. Germline V gene lookup returns CDR1 SGHDN and CDR2 FVKESK. The CDR3 loop reads CASSPFPGQGNTEAFF. The CDR3 nucleotides are TGTGCCAGCAGCCCTTTCCCGGGACAGGGGAACACTGAAGCTTTCTTT.

This clone was observed a single time. This chain uses TRBV19 with TRBJ2-3; 8 nucleotides match TRBD2. The V gene end was trimmed by 11 bases and the J gene end by 1 base; junction bases not matched to a gene: 14. The CDR3 has 16 amino acids. The germline V gene encodes CDR1 LNHDA and CDR2 SQIVND (reference sequence). In DNA, the CDR3 is TGTGCCGCAGGCGTTAGCGGGGACTCGGGCACAGATACGCAGTATTTT. Protein: CAAGVSGDSGTDTQYF.